Below, 15 T cell receptor beta chains from the same sample are listed, as sequenced in a study of shared clonotypes between healthy human individuals. Sequenced by immunoSEQ multiplex PCR; TCRdb stores in-frame clones only, minus some. The repertoire holds around 700,000 clones, with less than 80% as singletons. Sequenced: memory CD4+ T cells sorted from blood. Subset noted: CD45RA-negative fraction. Receptor source: a young woman in good health.

In regard to this clone: It may be a read error: a sequence one base away is much more abundant. The gene calls are TRBV6-1 and TRBJ1-4; 10 bases fit TRBD1. This CDR3 region has 12 residues. Germline loops: CDR1 MNHNS, CDR2 SASEGT. With 8 bases clipped from V and 8 bases from J, the junction kept 2 bases outside the gene matches. The CDR3 nucleotides are TGTGCCAGCCGGGACAGGGGCGAAAAACTGTTTTTT. Encoded protein: CASRDRGEKLFF.

This sequence joins TRBV30 and TRBJ2-5; 7 bases are a match to TRBD1. This CDR3 is built from 12 residues. In germline, CDR1 is GTSNPN, CDR2 SVGIG (reference sequence). The J segment lost 2 bases and the V segment lost 5 bases, leaving 2 bases of the junction unmatched. CDR3 residues: CAWGQAQETQYF. The CDR3 nucleotides are TGTGCCTGGGGACAGGCTCAAGAGACCCAGTACTTC.

The chain has TRBV7-6 and TRBJ2-7; 10 bases line up with TRBD1. This CDR3 comprises 15 residues. J gave up 4 bases and V 5 bases, and 8 bases lay outside the gene matches. The germline V gene has CDR1 SGHVS and CDR2 FNYEAQ. CDR3: CASSIDGDRGYEQYF. CDR3 nucleotide sequence: TGTGCCAGCAGCATAGATGGGGACAGGGGTTACGAGCAGTACTTC. The full variable domain, rest sourced from reference TRBV7-6 and TRBJ2-7, is GAGVSQSPRYKVTKRGQDVALRCDPISGHVSLYWYRQALGQGPEFLTYFNYEAQQDKSGLPNDRFSAERPEGSISTLTIQRTEQRDSAMYRCASSIDGDRGYEQYFGPGTRLTVT.

This chain links TRBV2 with TRBJ1-2; D is uncertain. This CDR3 is 14 amino acids long. CDR1 SNHLY and CDR2 FYNNEI come from the germline V gene. Trimming removed 3 bases from V and 8 bases from J, with 16 bases in between. In DNA form, the CDR3 reads TGTGCCAGCAGTGATACGACCCTCTCGAGCGGCTACACCTTC. It yields the protein CASSDTTLSSGYTF.

This clone was found once. The rearrangement uses TRBV5-1 and TRBJ2-2; possibly TRBD1 or TRBD2 for D (5 bases each). Germline lookup yields CDR1 SGHRS and CDR2 YFSETQ. This CDR3 contains 15 residues. V was pared by 5 bases and J by 0 bases, with 11 bases between. Here the CDR3 DNA reads TGCGCCAGCAGGACCGGGACGTCGAACACCGGGGAGCTGTTTTTT. Encoded protein: CASRTGTSNTGELFF. Variable domain in full (rest from reference TRBV5-1 and TRBJ2-2): KAGVTQTPRYLIKTRGQQVTLSCSPISGHRSVSWYQQTPGQGLQFLFEYFSETQRNKGNFPGRFSGRQFSNSRSEMNVSTLELGDSALYLCASRTGTSNTGELFFGEGSRLTVL.

The chain is built from TRBV10-3 and TRBJ1-1; possible D gene TRBD1, 6 bases. Germline CDR1 ENHRY, CDR2 SYGVKD. CDR3 size: 14 residues. The V end was cut by 10 bases, the J end by 1 base, with 16 bases between. In nucleotides, the CDR3 is TGTGCCACTCTCGACAGGTCCTCGAACACTGAAGCTTTCTTT. Translating it yields CATLDRSSNTEAFF.

This chain joins TRBV19 and TRBJ2-5; possible D gene TRBD1, 5 bases. Germline assignment: CDR1 LNHDA and CDR2 SQIVND (reference sequence). The CDR3 runs 14 residues. Trimming removed 2 bases at V and 6 bases at J, with 13 bases between. CDR3 in amino acids: CASSISGAGKTQYF. Written as DNA, the CDR3 is TGTGCCAGTAGTATATCAGGTGCAGGGAAGACCCAGTACTTC.

Note on this clone: The sample has other DNA sequences that encode this CDR3 too. V usage is TRBV7-9 and J usage is TRBJ2-7; D gene uncertain. CDR1 is SEHNR, CDR2 FQNEAQ, per germline (reference sequence). CDR3 size: 12 residues. V was pared by 5 bases and J by 4 bases, with 9 bases between. CDR3 region: CASSRTPYEQYF. Written as DNA, the CDR3 is TGTGCCAGCAGCAGGACCCCTTACGAGCAGTACTTC.

This clone was counted ten times or more. The V gene is TRBV7-3, the J gene TRBJ1-1; TRBD1 matches 7 bases. The V gene end was trimmed by 2 bases and the J gene end by 4 bases; junction bases not matched to a gene: 7. Germline assignment: CDR1 SGHTA and CDR2 FQGTGA. The CDR3 is 15 residues long. CDR3 bases: TGTGCCAGCAGCTTAGTAGAGGGGGCAGTCACTGAAGCTTTCTTT. It is translated as CASSLVEGAVTEAFF.

The chain couples TRBV6-6 to TRBJ2-3; D is ambiguous. V was pared by 6 bases and J by 2 bases, with 9 bases between. Germline values: CDR1 MNHNY, CDR2 SVGAGI (reference sequence). This CDR3 is 13 amino acids long. The CDR3 sequence is CASRGGPTDTQYF. CDR3 DNA sequence: TGTGCCAGCAGGGGCGGCCCCACAGATACGCAGTATTTT.

This chain's CDR3 is CASSLRGASNQPQHF. CDR3 bases: TGTGCCAGCAGCTTGCGAGGGGCTAGCAATCAGCCCCAGCATTTT. V is TRBV5-6 and J is TRBJ1-5, with D possibly TRBD1 on 5 matching bases. The CDR3 contains 15 residues. The V end lost 1 base, the J end lost 0 bases, and 8 bases lay between the germline ends. Germline values: CDR1 SGHDT, CDR2 YYEEEE. Full variable domain (missing parts from reference TRBV5-6 and TRBJ1-5): DAGVTQSPTHLIKTRGQQVTLRCSPKSGHDTVSWYQQALGQGPQFIFQYYEEEERQRGNFPDRFSGHQFPNYSSELNVNALLLGDSALYLCASSLRGASNQPQHFGDGTRLSIL.

V is TRBV29-1 and J is TRBJ1-2; D possibly corresponds to TRBD1 (5 bases). The germline V and J ends were trimmed by 3 bases and 5 bases, with 13 bases remaining between them. This CDR3 is built from 13 residues. Germline V gene data show CDR1 as SQVTM and CDR2 as ANQGSEA. DNA for the CDR3: TGCAGCGTTGAGTCCTGGGGCCGATATGGCTACACCTTC. The encoded protein is CSVESWGRYGYTF.

The chain is built from TRBV20-1 and TRBJ2-7; D is unresolved. CDR1 DFQATT and CDR2 SNEGSKA come from the germline V gene (reference sequence). The CDR3 is 11 residues long. Deletions cut 1 base from V and 7 bases from J, with 8 bases between. The CDR3 DNA reads as TGCAGTGCTAGAGCGGTCGGTGAGCAGTACTTC. It yields the protein CSARAVGEQYF.

V and J are TRBV2 and TRBJ1-5; D not resolved. CDR1 SNHLY and CDR2 FYNNEI come from the germline V gene. Between the trimmed V and J ends, which lost 7 bases and 5 bases, there was a span of 12 bases. The CDR3 spans 13 residues. The CDR3 DNA follows: TGTGCCAGCACACCCGGTGGGGATCAGCCCCAGCATTTT. It codes for CASTPGGDQPQHF.

This chain joins TRBV28 and TRBJ1-5; D not certain. Germline V gene lookup returns CDR1 MDHEN and CDR2 SYDVKM. V dropped 2 bases and J dropped 5 bases, with 10 bases sitting between them. The CDR3 contains 14 residues. The CDR3, as DNA: TGTGCCAGCAGTTTAGGCTTCGGGGATCAGCCCCAGCATTTT. Amino acids: CASSLGFGDQPQHF.